Shown below are 27 T cell receptor beta chains from a single sample sequenced in a study of blood T cells in healthy people across ages. A sample-barcoded 5' primer and a J-beta primer mix were used in a second PCR of roughly 6 to 11 cycles. TCRdb re-called the 5' RACE reads with MiXCR, one entry per CDR3 protein. Of about 810,000 distinct CDR3 sequences in the sample, approximately 35% were seen once. The sample comprised blood. These TCRs come from a man younger than 35 in good health.

The count of this clonotype is one. The rearrangement links TRBV4-2 to TRBJ2-7, with TRBD2 as a possible D gene (6 bases). V was pared by 0 bases and J by 7 bases, with 31 bases between. Germline V CDR1 and CDR2: LGHNA, YNFKEQ. This CDR3 has 20 amino acids. Here the CDR3 reads CASSQEGRDWRYQSYNEQYF. In nucleotides, the CDR3 is TGTGCCAGCAGCCAAGAAGGCCGGGACTGGAGGTACCAATCCTACAATGAGCAGTACTTC.

This clonotype was counted only a few times. As DNA, the CDR3 is TGCAGTGCTAGTCTCCAGGGGGGGCGGAATGAGCAGTTCTTC. Its protein is CSASLQGGRNEQFF. V usage is TRBV20-1 and J usage is TRBJ2-1, with D perhaps being TRBD1 or TRBD2 (7 bases each). From germline, CDR1 is DFQATT and CDR2 SNEGSKA (reference sequence). Trimming left V 3 bases short and J 7 bases short, with 16 bases between. The CDR3 length is 14 residues.

V gene TRBV27 combines with J gene TRBJ2-5, with 12 bases identical to TRBD2. The DNA end is more similar to TRBJ2-4, so the J call may be wrong. Germline V gene sequence: CDR1 MNHEY, CDR2 SMNVEV (reference sequence). This CDR3 has 15 amino acids. In DNA, the CDR3 is TGTGCCAGCAGTCTGACTAGCGGGGGTGCGGGCATTCAGTACTTC. Its translation is CASSLTSGGAGIQYF.

The rearrangement uses TRBV4-1 and TRBJ1-6, with a weak D call TRBD1 (6 bases). Trimming cost V 3 bases and J 7 bases, with 22 bases left between them. The CDR3 is 18 amino acids. CDR1 and CDR2 (germline): MGHRA, YSYEKL. CDR3 in amino acids: CASSHRGNAYPWNSPLHF. DNA of the CDR3: TGCGCCAGCAGCCATAGGGGGAACGCCTACCCCTGGAATTCACCCCTCCACTTT.

There are many counts of this clonotype. The chain links TRBV2 to TRBJ2-7, with TRBD2 matching 9 bases. The V gene end was trimmed by 6 bases and the J gene end by 3 bases; junction bases not matched to a gene: 6. CDR1 is SNHLY, CDR2 FYNNEI, per germline. The CDR3 loop spans 14 amino acids. CDR3 nucleotides: TGTGCCAGCAGAACACGGACTAGCGTCTACGAGCAGTACTTC. It translates to CASRTRTSVYEQYF. Filled out from reference TRBV2 and TRBJ2-7, the complete variable domain reads EPEVTQTPSHQVTQMGQEVILRCVPISNHLYFYWYRQILGQKVEFLVSFYNNEISEKSEIFDDQFSVERPDGSNFTLKIRSTKLEDSAMYFCASRTRTSVYEQYFGPGTRLTVT.

This clonotype was observed a handful of times. The V gene is TRBV9, the J gene TRBJ2-3; maybe TRBD2 (5 bases). V was pared by 0 bases and J by 3 bases, with 11 bases between. CDR3 length: 15 residues. The germline V gene encodes CDR1 SGDLS and CDR2 YYNGEE. The CDR3 DNA follows: TGTGCCAGCAGCGTAGCCCCTTCGGGGACAGATACGCAGTATTTT. Protein product: CASSVAPSGTDTQYF.

The chain uses TRBV29-1 and TRBJ2-5; 8 bases agree with TRBD2. The CDR3 covers 14 residues. In germline, CDR1 is SQVTM, CDR2 ANQGSEA. Unmatched junction bases numbered 2, after V lost 0 bases and J lost 2 bases. The CDR3 spells CSVEDSGIQETQYF. The DNA of the CDR3 is TGCAGCGTTGAAGATAGCGGGATACAAGAGACCCAGTACTTC.

The CDR3 loop reads CASIRDRGTSYEQYF. The CDR3 nucleotides are TGTGCCAGCATTCGGGACAGGGGGACCTCCTACGAGCAGTACTTC. The genes are TRBV6-2 or TRBV6-3 and TRBJ2-5, with TRBD1 identical over 11 bases. TRBJ2-7 explains the end of the DNA better; the J call may be wrong. The CDR3 is 15 residues long. Germline-derived CDR1 and CDR2 are MNHEY and SVGEGT.

This clonotype was seen more than once but under ten times. The chain is built from TRBV6-5 and TRBJ2-2; 13 positions agree with TRBD2. CDR3 length: 15 residues. Germline V lookup: CDR1 MNHEY, CDR2 SVGAGI. With 7 bases clipped from V and 3 bases from J, the junction kept 2 bases outside the gene matches. The CDR3 sequence: CASTGLAGDTGELFF. CDR3 bases: TGTGCCAGCACCGGACTAGCGGGGGACACCGGGGAGCTGTTTTTT.

To note about this clonotype: Since a much larger clone is just one base distant, this may be a read error. This chain uses TRBV2 with TRBJ2-3; the match to TRBD2 covers 10 bases. The CDR3 spans 14 residues. CDR1 and CDR2 from the germline V gene are SNHLY and FYNNEI. The CDR3 bases are TGTACCAGCAGTGAAGATGCAACTAGCGGGGTACGGTATTTT. It codes for CTSSEDATSGVRYF. The complete variable domain, with remaining parts taken from reference TRBV2 and TRBJ2-3, reads EPEVTQTPSHQVTQMGQEVILRCVPISNHLYFYWYRQILGQKVEFLVSFYNNEISEKSEIFDDQFSVERPDGSNFTLKIRSTKLEDSAMYFCTSSEDATSGVRYFGPGTRLTVL.

The chain combines TRBV12-3 or TRBV12-4 with TRBJ2-7; D uncertain. The CDR3 has 13 residues. V was pared by 4 bases and J by 6 bases, with 13 bases between. The CDR3 region is CASSWAGSREQYF. DNA for the CDR3: TGTGCCAGCAGTTGGGCAGGATCGCGCGAGCAGTACTTC.

This sequence joins TRBV9 and TRBJ2-3; TRBD2 aligns across 8 bases. In germline, CDR1 is SGDLS, CDR2 YYNGEE. This CDR3 has 15 residues. With 2 bases clipped from V and 3 bases from J, the junction kept 5 bases outside the gene matches. The CDR3 DNA is TGTGCCAGCAGCGTTCCGGGGGGGATGACAGATACGCAGTATTTT. It codes for CASSVPGGMTDTQYF.

This clonotype showed up just a few times. The chain couples TRBV4-3 to TRBJ2-5, with a weak D call TRBD2 (6 bases). This CDR3 comprises 14 residues. Germline loops: CDR1 LGHNA, CDR2 YSLEER. V was shortened by 4 bases and J by 4 bases, with 13 bases between the two germline ends. The CDR3 DNA is TGCGCCAGCAGCCCCTTCGGGGGTTCAGAGACCCAGTACTTC. This encodes CASSPFGGSETQYF.

This clonotype has a handful of counts. The rearrangement joins TRBV12-3 or TRBV12-4 to TRBJ2-3, with 10 bases lining up with TRBD2. With 6 bases clipped from V and 8 bases from J, the junction kept 11 bases outside the gene matches. The CDR3 is 15 residues long. This chain's CDR3 is CASSLSSGGKGTQYF. The CDR3 bases are TGTGCCAGCAGCCTTTCTAGCGGGGGTAAGGGTACGCAGTATTTT.

V and J are TRBV7-9 and TRBJ2-1, with 8 bases lining up with TRBD1. The CDR3 length is 13 residues. V dropped 5 bases and J dropped 7; count of bases not matched to a gene: 4. Germline V gene data show CDR1 as SEHNR and CDR2 as FQNEAQ (reference sequence). CDR3 sequence: CASSPYRGNEQFF. The CDR3, as DNA: TGTGCCAGCAGCCCCTACAGGGGGAATGAGCAGTTCTTC.

The chain links TRBV27 to TRBJ2-1, with 8 bases aligning to TRBD1. Germline V gene lookup returns CDR1 MNHEY and CDR2 SMNVEV (reference sequence). The trim removed 6 bases at V and 7 bases at J, leaving 8 bases unmatched. The CDR3 covers 14 residues. CDR3 in amino acids: CASRIPGQANEQFF. DNA of the CDR3: TGTGCCAGCAGAATACCGGGACAGGCTAATGAGCAGTTCTTC.

CDR3 sequence (DNA): TGTGCCAGCAGCCCAGGATTCGAGCAGTTCTTC. Residues: CASSPGFEQFF. This chain joins TRBV12-3 or TRBV12-4 and TRBJ2-1; D is unresolved. The CDR3 contains 11 residues. V was clipped by 6 bases and J by 10 bases, with 10 bases between them.

As to this clonotype: A junction boundary mismatches the germline segment, possibly from a read error. The rearrangement links TRBV12-3 or TRBV12-4 to TRBJ1-2; D is undetermined. This CDR3 spans 15 amino acids. CDR3 bases: TGTGCCGGCAGCCCGAGCGGGGTCGACGGCTATGGCTACACCTTC. It specifies CAGSPSGVDGYGYTF.

The V gene is TRBV20-1, the J gene TRBJ1-5; the match to TRBD1 covers 12 bases. This CDR3 has 19 residues. Germline lookup yields CDR1 DFQATT and CDR2 SNEGSKA (reference sequence). J was trimmed by 0 bases and V by 0 bases; bases with no gene match: 9. CDR3 sequence reads: CSARDRGTGGEGSNQPQHF. In nucleotides, the CDR3 is TGCAGTGCTAGAGATCGTGGGACAGGGGGCGAGGGTAGCAATCAGCCCCAGCATTTT.

The chain carries TRBV15 and TRBJ2-1, with 7 nucleotides matching TRBD1. V trimming: 2 bases; J trimming: 10 bases; junction bases outside the gene matches: 14. In germline, CDR1 is LNHNV, CDR2 YYDKDF (reference sequence). This CDR3 is built from 16 residues. The CDR3 spells CATSRRPRQGIEEQFF. The DNA of the CDR3 is TGTGCCACCAGCAGAAGACCCCGACAGGGTATCGAGGAGCAGTTCTTC.

The chain has TRBV18 and TRBJ2-1, with D possibly being TRBD2 (5 bases). The V gene's germline CDR1 is KGHSH and CDR2 LQKENI. V was clipped by 3 bases and J by 5 bases, with 17 bases between them. This CDR3 is 16 amino acids long. Here the CDR3 reads CASSPESQLRDNEQFF. In DNA form, the CDR3 reads TGTGCCAGCTCACCGGAGTCACAGTTGCGGGACAATGAGCAGTTCTTC.

V gene TRBV20-1 combines with J gene TRBJ2-1; D is undetermined. Per germline, CDR1 DFQATT and CDR2 SNEGSKA (reference sequence). The CDR3 is 13 residues long. V was pared by 0 bases and J by 13 bases, with 16 bases between. In DNA, the CDR3 is TGCAGTGCTAGAGACCCGGGCGTGGAGACCCAGTTCTTC. Translated: CSARDPGVETQFF.

This chain connects TRBV7-8 to TRBJ2-1; possible D gene TRBD1, 5 bases. This CDR3 contains 15 residues. V was cut by 5 bases and J by 7 bases, with 18 bases left in between. Germline CDR1 SGHVS, CDR2 FQNEAQ. CDR3 residues: CASSLLQGMGNEQFF. In DNA, the CDR3 is TGTGCCAGCAGCCTACTCCAGGGCATGGGGAATGAGCAGTTCTTC.

The rearrangement uses TRBV5-1 and TRBJ2-5; weak D call: TRBD2 (6 bases). The CDR3 contains 15 residues. V lost 4 bases to trimming and J lost 0 bases, with 13 bases between them. Germline CDR1 SGHRS, CDR2 YFSETQ. The CDR3 DNA reads as TGCGCCAGCAGCATCCAGCGGGCCAACCAAGAGACCCAGTACTTC. Translated: CASSIQRANQETQYF.

This clonotype has just a few counts. Possible read error: a much larger clone is one base away. V and J are TRBV12-3 or TRBV12-4 and TRBJ2-1; D is unresolved. The J call is in doubt because the DNA end fits TRBJ2-7 better. The CDR3 length is 15 residues. CDR3 sequence: CASTPPWGSYNEQYF. The CDR3 DNA sequence: TGTGCCAGCACCCCCCCGTGGGGTTCCTACAATGAGCAGTACTTC.

This clonotype appeared a few times. The V gene is TRBV9, the J gene TRBJ2-1; 11 positions agree with TRBD2. The V segment lost 3 bases and the J segment 9 bases; nucleotides outside the gene matches: 11. Per germline, CDR1 SGDLS and CDR2 YYNGEE. This CDR3 is built from 16 residues. The CDR3 region has the DNA TGTGCCAGCAGCGCTGGAGGGGCTAGCGGGGGGAGTGAGCAGTTCTTC. It translates to CASSAGGASGGSEQFF.

The gene calls are TRBV7-2 and TRBJ2-7; 9 nucleotides agree with TRBD1. The germline CDR1 and CDR2 sequences are SGHTA and FQGNSA. CDR3 length equals 15 residues. V lost 5 bases and J lost 7; bases outside the gene matches: 12. In nucleotides, the CDR3 is TGTGCCAGCAGCACAGGGGGCGGCGTCTTGGGGGAGCAGTACTTC. It yields the protein CASSTGGGVLGEQYF.